This is a list of T cell receptor beta chains from one sample in a study of T cells after yellow fever vaccination. TCRdb reprocessed the 5' RACE reads via MiXCR and lists one record per CDR3 protein. The sample lists under 500,000 distinct CDR3 sequences, about 19% occurring once. This specimen was PBMCs, taken before the yellow fever booster vaccination. These receptors all stem from a man aged 18 to 29 who received the YFV17D yellow fever vaccine. Both conserved end residues are part of each CDR3. Fields, in order: CDR3 protein, V gene.

cdr3_aa: CSAKAGTQRNQPQHF
v_call: TRBV20-1

cdr3_aa: CASNRDTQSSGYTF
v_call: TRBV6-1

cdr3_aa: CASRRAGQGANTIYF
v_call: TRBV5-6

cdr3_aa: CSASPGHNNYGYTF
v_call: TRBV20-1

cdr3_aa: CSARVWTSATTLGETQYF
v_call: TRBV20-1

cdr3_aa: CASSYERGGPDTQYF
v_call: TRBV6-5

cdr3_aa: CASRIHGYTF
v_call: TRBV6-5

cdr3_aa: CASTDRSSGNTIYF
v_call: TRBV9

cdr3_aa: CASSPGPALNQPQHF
v_call: TRBV4-1

cdr3_aa: CASSFLDSTTEAFF
v_call: TRBV7-9

cdr3_aa: CASSMVGDPNTNEQFF
v_call: TRBV19

cdr3_aa: CASSLLSGVQETQYF
v_call: TRBV5-6

cdr3_aa: CASSPTDVRTEAFF
v_call: TRBV5-1

cdr3_aa: CASSFSPPSEQYF
v_call: TRBV11-3

cdr3_aa: CASSARLAGGPSGANVLTF
v_call: TRBV5-4

cdr3_aa: CASNGQGGNEQFF
v_call: TRBV6-5

cdr3_aa: CASSENPKTTQFF
v_call: TRBV6-4

cdr3_aa: CASSPVQGTGELFF
v_call: TRBV7-9

cdr3_aa: CSARDRGYSNQPQHF
v_call: TRBV20-1

cdr3_aa: CSVKWDTEAFF
v_call: TRBV29-1

cdr3_aa: CSVEDLGGDEQYF
v_call: TRBV29-1

cdr3_aa: CASSYSGTQRGIQYF
v_call: TRBV6-2/TRBV6-3

cdr3_aa: CASSIGTSRDTQYF
v_call: TRBV19

cdr3_aa: CASSGDSVRSYGYTF
v_call: TRBV6-1

cdr3_aa: CASMGEGTTAFF
v_call: TRBV2

cdr3_aa: CASAQDRGSVQPQHF
v_call: TRBV28

cdr3_aa: CASSADPTPRQPQHF
v_call: TRBV27

cdr3_aa: CASSPLPGLAGASSYNEQFF
v_call: TRBV5-1

cdr3_aa: CASSRRQGAYQETQYF
v_call: TRBV5-5

cdr3_aa: CASSLRRGREETQYF
v_call: TRBV7-9

cdr3_aa: CASSPWETQYF
v_call: TRBV7-2

cdr3_aa: CASSDGQAWSGEAFF
v_call: TRBV12-3/TRBV12-4

cdr3_aa: CASSELGVYNEQFF
v_call: TRBV6-2/TRBV6-3

cdr3_aa: CASSPPGRGVYNEQFF
v_call: TRBV7-9

cdr3_aa: CSARLDFGYTF
v_call: TRBV20-1

cdr3_aa: CASSFLRGAGNTIYF
v_call: TRBV5-5

cdr3_aa: CSAITGGNTGELFF
v_call: TRBV20-1

cdr3_aa: CASSPSSSTGTQYF
v_call: TRBV4-1

cdr3_aa: CASSPGTVYSNQPQHF
v_call: TRBV28

cdr3_aa: CASIRGGIDEAFF
v_call: TRBV2

cdr3_aa: CASSTREAEAFF
v_call: TRBV19

cdr3_aa: CASSEQGTHYEHYF
v_call: TRBV2

cdr3_aa: CASSHAMRRPGDTGELFF
v_call: TRBV4-1

cdr3_aa: CASSRDANTEAFF
v_call: TRBV21-1

cdr3_aa: CASSSGLAGGTDTQYF
v_call: TRBV7-2

cdr3_aa: CASSALDRNYGYTF
v_call: TRBV10-2

cdr3_aa: CASSSHPGRVTQPQHF
v_call: TRBV27

cdr3_aa: CASLGESRANTEAFF
v_call: TRBV11-1

cdr3_aa: CASRPNAGSGNSPLHF
v_call: TRBV28

cdr3_aa: CASSLSVGDTQYF
v_call: TRBV27

cdr3_aa: CASSYILNLDTQYF
v_call: TRBV6-2/TRBV6-3

cdr3_aa: CATSRTTPGYGYTF
v_call: TRBV15

cdr3_aa: CASRNTGGTFEQFF
v_call: TRBV5-1

cdr3_aa: CASRRGPYNEQFF
v_call: TRBV6-5

cdr3_aa: CASSGGPQGRGYTF
v_call: TRBV12-3/TRBV12-4